Sequencing of this T cell receptor beta chain was carried out in a study of T cells expressing NK-cell markers (dated by TCRdb to the early 2020s). For the study in its entirety: Fewer than ten donors provided sorted CD3+CD56+NKG2C+, CD3+CD56+NKG2C- and CD3+CD56-NKG2C+ T-cell subsets, whose TCR beta-chain repertoires were profiled. Sequencing of the libraries produced 2 x 150 bp reads on Illumina HiSeq 2000/2500, MiSeq or NextSeq. Among the eight sequenced donors, only one was HCMV-seronegative, while the other seven were HCMV-seropositive. Randomly selected healthy volunteers, three men and five women, were used as the eight sequenced donors.

Beyond this particular receptor, the publication reports: Those dominant clonotypes were again the most abundant among CD3+CD56-NKG2C+ cells in a handful of donors, at 28.3-60.1%. Whether the expanded NKG2C-expressing T cell clones were specific for HCMV antigens was left unclear. In six donors, the dominant CD3+CD56+NKG2C+ clonotypes were among the top 10 CD8+ clonotypes and accounted for roughly 1.0-8% of CD8+ T cells.

The CDR3 goes from the cysteine to the phenylalanine over 13 residues. Nucleotide data are not available. Per the germline V gene (reference sequence), SGHNT is the CDR1 and YYREEE is the CDR2. Note on this clonotype: Its specific antigen is unknown.

The sequencer was an Illumina HiSeq 2000. TCR beta cDNA libraries were prepared using 5'RACE template switching, which introduced a universal primer site and unique molecular identifiers. Synthesis of cDNA was primed from the TCR beta constant segment and was followed by two consecutive PCR amplification steps. The source study handled its data this way. Reads were demultiplexed and grouped by UMI with MIGEC, and clonotypes were assembled and quantified with MiTCR. To remove erroneous sequences, TCR cDNA sequences were retained only when supported by two or more reads. Downstream repertoire analysis used the tcR package, and clonotypes were matched across fractions by CDR3 nucleotide sequence plus V segment. Antigen specificity was annotated against VDJdb with VDJmatch, allowing one amino acid substitution in CDR3. TCRdb reprocessed the sequencing reads and holds a single record per CDR3 protein sequence, with no DNA. These V and J calls are TCRdb output, not the study's own analysis. The sample's table lists a count of a few hundred thousand distinct CDR3 sequences. The ten most abundant clones make up more than 1.4% of the sample.

A commercial ELISA kit detecting HCMV-specific IgG in serum was used to determine HCMV serostatus. Peripheral blood mononuclear cells were isolated from blood by Ficoll density gradient centrifugation. Material: blood T cells: a sorted CD56 or NKG2C T cell subset, CD4+ or CD8+ T cells, or bulk PBMC T cells (not recorded which). The rearrangement joined TRBV5-4 to TRBJ1-2; TCRdb calls TRBD1, which cannot be checked without DNA. This clonotype originated in a woman in her forties or fifties in good health. Donor details come from another sample of the same person, matched by shared clones. The CDR3 region reads CASSAITGAGYTF. Where the CDR3 stops, the reference TRBV5-4 and TRBJ1-2 genes take over; the full variable domain is ETGVTQSPTHLIKTRGQQVTLRCSSQSGHNTVSWYQQALGQGPQFIFQYYREEENGRGNFPPRFSGLQFPNYSSELNVNALELDDSALYLCASSAITGAGYTFGSGTRLTVV.